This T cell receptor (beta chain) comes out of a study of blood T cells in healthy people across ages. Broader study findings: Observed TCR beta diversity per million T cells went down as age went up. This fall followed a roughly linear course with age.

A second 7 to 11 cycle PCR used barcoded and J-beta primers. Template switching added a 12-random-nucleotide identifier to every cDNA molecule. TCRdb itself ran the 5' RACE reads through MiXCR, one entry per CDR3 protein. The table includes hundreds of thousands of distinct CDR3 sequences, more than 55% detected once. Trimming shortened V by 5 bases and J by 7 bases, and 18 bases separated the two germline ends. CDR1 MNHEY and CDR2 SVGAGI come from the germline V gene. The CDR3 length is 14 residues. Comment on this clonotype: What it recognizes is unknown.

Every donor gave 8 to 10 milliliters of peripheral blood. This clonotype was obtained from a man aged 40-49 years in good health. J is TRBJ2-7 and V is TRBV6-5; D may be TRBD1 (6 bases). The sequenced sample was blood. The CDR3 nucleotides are TGTGCCAGCAGTAGACAGGCCCGTTTATCTGAGCAGTACTTC. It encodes CASSRQARLSEQYF.